This is a list of T cell receptor beta chains from one sample in a study of shared clonotypes between healthy human individuals. Profiling relied on immunoSEQ multiplex PCR, and the TCRdb table lists in-frame clones only, not all of them. The table has about 1.1 million clones, 75% to 80% seen once. Sequenced: memory CD4+ T cells from PBMCs. These receptors originate from a man between 18 and 35 years old in good health. Some clones in this sample may be carry-over from other donors' samples. The CDR3 runs from the conserved cysteine through the conserved F or W. A D gene is named only where the DNA matches it firmly. Clone size is shown for a subset of rows, as once, few, many or a class of expanded clone.

>TRBV9|few|TRBD1|16|TRBJ2-2
TGTGCCAGCAGCGTAGGTGGGGACAGTTCGGGGCGGGAGCTGTTTTTT
CASSVGGDSSGRELFF
>TRBV28|.|.|16|TRBJ1-5
TGTGCCAGCAGTTCAAGGACGGGTTATAGCAATCAGCCCCAGCATTTT
CASSSRTGYSNQPQHF
>TRBV6-6|.|.|12|TRBJ1-3
TGTGCCAGCACCCAGGCCGGAAACACCATATATTTT
CASTQAGNTIYF
>TRBV5-4|once|TRBD1|14|TRBJ2-1
TGTGCCAGCAGCTCACCCGGACAGGGGAATGAGCAGTTCTTC
CASSSPGQGNEQFF
>TRBV19|.|TRBD1|16|TRBJ2-1
TGTGCCAGTAGCCGCCGGACAGGGGGGAACTACAATGAGCAGTTCTTC
CASSRRTGGNYNEQFF
>TRBV19|.|.|15|TRBJ2-3
TGTGCCAGTAGTAAGGGGGGAGGGCGTGGAGATACGCAGTATTTT
CASSKGGGRGDTQYF
>TRBV28|.|.|15|TRBJ1-1
TGTGCCAGCAGTACGGATCAATGGGGCTTTGGTGAAGCTTTCTTT
CASSTDQWGFGEAFF
>TRBV28|.|.|12|TRBJ2-2
TGTGCCAGCAGTGGGGGTACCGGGGAGCTGTTTTTT
CASSGGTGELFF
>TRBV5-4|.|.|13|TRBJ1-1
TGTGCCAGCAGCCCAGGGTGGGACACCGAAGCTTTCTTT
CASSPGWDTEAFF
>TRBV9|.|.|16|TRBJ1-4
TGTGCCAGCAGCGCCTCCCCGTCTGGGAGGAGTGAAAAACTGTTTTTT
CASSASPSGRSEKLFF
>TRBV7-3|.|TRBD2|19|TRBJ2-6
TGTGCCAGCAGCCCCCGCCTAGCGGGAGGGCCGGTTGGGGCCAACGTCCTGACTTTC
CASSPRLAGGPVGANVLTF
>TRBV4-3|.|.|14|TRBJ1-1
TGCGCCAGCAGCCAAGGACATTTGAACACTGAAGCTTTCTTT
CASSQGHLNTEAFF
>TRBV19|.|TRBD1|16|TRBJ1-2
TGTGCCAGTAGTATGCGGTCAGGGGGCGCCTTGTATGGCTACACCTTC
CASSMRSGGALYGYTF
>TRBV5-8|.|.|16|TRBJ1-4
TGTGCCAGCAGCACAGGACCAAGAAAGACTAATGAAAAACTGTTTTTT
CASSTGPRKTNEKLFF
>TRBV29-1|.|.|16|TRBJ2-1
TGCAGCGATATCAAGACAGGAGCGGAGAGATACAATGAGCAGTTCTTC
CSDIKTGAERYNEQFF
>TRBV15|.|.|14|TRBJ2-5
TGTGCCACCAGCAGAGGGACAGACCAAGAGACCCAGTACTTC
CATSRGTDQETQYF